The source of this T cell receptor beta chain is a study of technical replicates of blood from a handful of donors. Trimming took off 7 bases at V and 8 bases at J, with 12 bases between the two ends. Looked up from germline, CDR1 is DFQATT and CDR2 is SNEGSKA (reference sequence). The CDR3 has 11 residues. Profiled with immunoSEQ multiplex PCR; TCRdb holds only in-frame clones, not every one. Here the sample spans some 74,000 clones, over 95% being singletons. This receptor was identified in a human donor in good health. The chain recombines TRBV20-1 with TRBJ1-3; D unresolved. Sequencing was carried out using T cells isolated from PBMCs. The CDR3 DNA follows: TGCAGTGGAGGGTTCGGGGACACCATATATTTT. It yields the protein CSGGFGDTIYF.